This T cell receptor (beta chain) was sequenced during a study of blood T cell repertoires in COVID-19. Study-wide background: Sources were T cells, B-cell-depleted T cells, or PBMCs; the material itself was cDNA or gDNA.

Assay: immunoSEQ multiplex PCR; the TCRdb copy retains only in-frame clones and omits some. This table has about 240,000 clones, roughly nine tenths appearing once. This clone came up once. One junction end does not reproduce the germline sequence, and a read error may be involved. CDR1 is SGHTA, CDR2 FQGNSA, per germline. CDR3 length: 15 residues. The chain recombines TRBV7-2 with TRBJ1-5, with a possible D match to TRBD1 (5 bases). This clonotype was sampled from a man in his sixties with acute or convalescent COVID-19. The sample comprised peripheral blood. DNA for the CDR3: TGTGCCAGCAGCTTAGAGGGCGGGACCAATCGGCCCCAGCATTTT. Its protein product is CASSLEGGTNRPQHF. The full variable domain, rest sourced from reference TRBV7-2 and TRBJ1-5, is GAGVSQSPSNKVTEKGKDVELRCDPISGHTALYWYRQSLGQGLEFLIYFQGNSAPDKSGLPSDRFSAERTGGSVSTLTIQRTQQEDSAVYLCASSLEGGTNRPQHFGDGTRLSIL.